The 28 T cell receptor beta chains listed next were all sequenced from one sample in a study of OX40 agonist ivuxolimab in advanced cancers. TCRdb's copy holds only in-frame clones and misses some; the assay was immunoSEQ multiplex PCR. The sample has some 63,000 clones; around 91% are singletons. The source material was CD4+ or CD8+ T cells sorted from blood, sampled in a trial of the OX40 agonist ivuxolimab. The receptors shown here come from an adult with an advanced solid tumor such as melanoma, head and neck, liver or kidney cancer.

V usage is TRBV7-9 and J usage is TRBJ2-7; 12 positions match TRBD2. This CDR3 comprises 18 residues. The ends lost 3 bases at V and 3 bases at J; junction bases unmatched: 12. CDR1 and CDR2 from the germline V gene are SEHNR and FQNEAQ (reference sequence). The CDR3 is CASSFGTSGLLGYYEQYF. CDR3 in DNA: TGTGCCAGCAGCTTCGGGACTAGCGGGCTACTTGGGTACTACGAGCAGTACTTC.

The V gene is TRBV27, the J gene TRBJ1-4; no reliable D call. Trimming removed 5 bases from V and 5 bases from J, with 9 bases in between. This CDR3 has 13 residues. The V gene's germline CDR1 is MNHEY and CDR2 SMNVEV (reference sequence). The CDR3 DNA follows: TGTGCCAGCAGTGTCGTCAGGAATGAAAAACTGTTTTTT. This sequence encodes CASSVVRNEKLFF.

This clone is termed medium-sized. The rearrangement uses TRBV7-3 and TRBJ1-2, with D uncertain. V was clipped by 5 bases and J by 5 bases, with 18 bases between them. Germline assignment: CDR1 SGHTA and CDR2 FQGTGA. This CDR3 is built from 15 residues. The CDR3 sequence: CASSPDGADYYGYTF. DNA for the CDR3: TGTGCCAGCAGCCCCGATGGCGCCGACTATTATGGCTACACCTTC.

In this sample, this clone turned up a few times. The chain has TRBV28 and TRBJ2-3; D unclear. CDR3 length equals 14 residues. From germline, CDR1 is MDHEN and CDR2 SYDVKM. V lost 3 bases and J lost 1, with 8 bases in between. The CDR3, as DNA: TGTGCCAGCAGTTTTCTCGCCGGCACAGATACGCAGTATTTT. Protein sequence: CASSFLAGTDTQYF. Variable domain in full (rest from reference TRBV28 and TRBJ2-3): DVKVTQSSRYLVKRTGEKVFLECVQDMDHENMFWYRQDPGLGLRLIYFSYDVKMKEKGDIPEGYSVSREKKERFSLILESASTNQTSMYLCASSFLAGTDTQYFGPGTRLTVL.

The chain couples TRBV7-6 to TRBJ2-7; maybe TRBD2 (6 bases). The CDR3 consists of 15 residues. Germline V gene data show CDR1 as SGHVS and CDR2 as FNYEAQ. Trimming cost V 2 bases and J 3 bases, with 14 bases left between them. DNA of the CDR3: TGTGCCAGCAGCTTAAGCACTAGCAAGAGCTACGAGCAGTACTTC. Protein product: CASSLSTSKSYEQYF. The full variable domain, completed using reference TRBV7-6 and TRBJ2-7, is GAGVSQSPRYKVTKRGQDVALRCDPISGHVSLYWYRQALGQGPEFLTYFNYEAQQDKSGLPNDRFSAERPEGSISTLTIQRTEQRDSAMYRCASSLSTSKSYEQYFGPGTRLTVT.

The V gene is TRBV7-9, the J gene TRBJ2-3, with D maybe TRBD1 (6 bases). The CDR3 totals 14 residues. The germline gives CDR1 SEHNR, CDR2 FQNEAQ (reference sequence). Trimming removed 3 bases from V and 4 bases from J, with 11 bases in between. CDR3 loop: CASSFKGVADTQYF. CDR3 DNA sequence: TGTGCCAGCAGCTTCAAGGGGGTGGCAGATACGCAGTATTTT. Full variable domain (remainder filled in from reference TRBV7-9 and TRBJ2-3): DTGVSQNPRHKITKRGQNVTFRCDPISEHNRLYWYRQTLGQGPEFLTYFQNEAQLEKSRLLSDRFSAERPKGSFSTLEIQRTEQGDSAMYLCASSFKGVADTQYFGPGTRLTVL.

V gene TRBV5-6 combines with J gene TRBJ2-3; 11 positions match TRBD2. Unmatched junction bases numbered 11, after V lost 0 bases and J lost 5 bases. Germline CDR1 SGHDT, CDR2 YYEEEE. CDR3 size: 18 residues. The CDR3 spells CASSLALAGAIRVDTQYF. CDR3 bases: TGTGCCAGCAGCTTGGCACTAGCGGGGGCGATTCGGGTAGATACGCAGTATTTT.

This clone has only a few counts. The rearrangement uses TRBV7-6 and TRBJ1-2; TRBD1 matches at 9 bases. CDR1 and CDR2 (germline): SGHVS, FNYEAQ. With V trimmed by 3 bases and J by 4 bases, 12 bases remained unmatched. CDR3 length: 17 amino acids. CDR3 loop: CASSLGPGTGRTYGYTF. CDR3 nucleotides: TGTGCCAGCAGCTTGGGCCCCGGGACAGGGAGGACCTATGGCTACACCTTC. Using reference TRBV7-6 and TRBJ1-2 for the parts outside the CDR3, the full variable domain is GAGVSQSPRYKVTKRGQDVALRCDPISGHVSLYWYRQALGQGPEFLTYFNYEAQQDKSGLPNDRFSAERPEGSISTLTIQRTEQRDSAMYRCASSLGPGTGRTYGYTFGSGTRLTVV.

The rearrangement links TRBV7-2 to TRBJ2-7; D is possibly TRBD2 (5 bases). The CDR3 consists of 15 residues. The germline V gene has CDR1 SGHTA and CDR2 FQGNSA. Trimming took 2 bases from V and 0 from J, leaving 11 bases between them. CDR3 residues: CASSLPSGSSYEQYF. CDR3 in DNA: TGTGCCAGCAGCTTACCCAGCGGAAGCTCCTACGAGCAGTACTTC.

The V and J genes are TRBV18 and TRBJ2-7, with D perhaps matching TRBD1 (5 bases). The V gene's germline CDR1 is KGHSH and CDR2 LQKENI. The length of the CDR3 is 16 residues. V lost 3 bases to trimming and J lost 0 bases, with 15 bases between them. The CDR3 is CASSPFDSLSSYEQYF. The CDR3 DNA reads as TGTGCCAGCTCACCGTTCGACAGCCTGAGCTCCTACGAGCAGTACTTC.

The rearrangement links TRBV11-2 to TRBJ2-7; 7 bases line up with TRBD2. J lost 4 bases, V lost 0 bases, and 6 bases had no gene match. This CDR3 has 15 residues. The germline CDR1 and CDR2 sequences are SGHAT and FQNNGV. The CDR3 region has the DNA TGTGCCAGCAGCTTAGATCCTGGCGGGAGATACGAGCAGTACTTC. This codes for CASSLDPGGRYEQYF.

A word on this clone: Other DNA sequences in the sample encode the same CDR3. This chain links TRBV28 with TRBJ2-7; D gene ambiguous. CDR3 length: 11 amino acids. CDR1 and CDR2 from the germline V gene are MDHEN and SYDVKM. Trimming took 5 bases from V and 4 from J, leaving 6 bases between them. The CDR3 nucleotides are TGTGCCAGCAGTAGCATTTACGAGCAGTACTTC. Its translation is CASSSIYEQYF.

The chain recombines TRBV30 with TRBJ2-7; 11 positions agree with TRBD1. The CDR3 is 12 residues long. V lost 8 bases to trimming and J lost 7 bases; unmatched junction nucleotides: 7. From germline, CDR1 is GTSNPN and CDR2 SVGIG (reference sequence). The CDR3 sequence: CAVDRGRLEQYF. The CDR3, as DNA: TGTGCCGTGGACAGGGGGCGCTTAGAGCAGTACTTC.

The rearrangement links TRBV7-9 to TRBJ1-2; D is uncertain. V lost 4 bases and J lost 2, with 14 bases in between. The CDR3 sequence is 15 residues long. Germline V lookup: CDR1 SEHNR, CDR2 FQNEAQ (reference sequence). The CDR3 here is CASSSGTALNYGYTF. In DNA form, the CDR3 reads TGTGCCAGCAGCTCTGGTACAGCTCTAAACTATGGCTACACCTTC.

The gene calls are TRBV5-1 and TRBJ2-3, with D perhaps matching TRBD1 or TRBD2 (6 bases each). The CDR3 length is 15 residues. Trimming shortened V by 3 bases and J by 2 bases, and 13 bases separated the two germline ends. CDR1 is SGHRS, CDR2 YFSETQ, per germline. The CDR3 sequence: CASSYRGRHTDTQYF. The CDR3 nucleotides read TGCGCCAGCAGCTATCGGGGGCGCCACACAGATACGCAGTATTTT.

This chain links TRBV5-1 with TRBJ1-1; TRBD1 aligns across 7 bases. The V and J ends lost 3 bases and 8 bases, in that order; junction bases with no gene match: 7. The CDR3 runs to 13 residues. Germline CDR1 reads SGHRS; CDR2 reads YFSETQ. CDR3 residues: CASSWTGPIEAFF. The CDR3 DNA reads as TGCGCCAGCAGCTGGACAGGCCCGATCGAAGCTTTCTTT.

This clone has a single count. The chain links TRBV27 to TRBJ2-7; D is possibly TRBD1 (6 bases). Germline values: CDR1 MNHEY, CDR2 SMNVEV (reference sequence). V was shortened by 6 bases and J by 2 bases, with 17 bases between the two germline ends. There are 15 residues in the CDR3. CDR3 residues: CASSPEQGWTYEQYF. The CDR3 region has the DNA TGTGCCAGCAGCCCCGAGCAGGGGTGGACCTACGAGCAGTACTTC.

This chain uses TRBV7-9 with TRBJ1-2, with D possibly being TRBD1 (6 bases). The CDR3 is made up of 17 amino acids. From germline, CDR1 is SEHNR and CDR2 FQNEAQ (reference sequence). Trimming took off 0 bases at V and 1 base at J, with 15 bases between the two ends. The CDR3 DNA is TGTGCCAGCAGCTTAGCGATCCAGGACAGCATTAACTATGGCTACACCTTC. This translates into CASSLAIQDSINYGYTF.

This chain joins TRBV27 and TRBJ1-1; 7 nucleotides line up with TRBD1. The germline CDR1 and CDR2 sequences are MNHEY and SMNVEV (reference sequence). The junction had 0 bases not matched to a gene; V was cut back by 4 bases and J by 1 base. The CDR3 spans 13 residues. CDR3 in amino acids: CASSWTGNTEAFF. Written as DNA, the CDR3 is TGTGCCAGCAGTTGGACAGGGAACACTGAAGCTTTCTTT.

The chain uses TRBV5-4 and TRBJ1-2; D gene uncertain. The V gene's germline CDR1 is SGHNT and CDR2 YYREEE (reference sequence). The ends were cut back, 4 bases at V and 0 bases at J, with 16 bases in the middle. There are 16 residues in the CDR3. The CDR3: CASSPARAVTNYGYTF. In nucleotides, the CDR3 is TGTGCCAGCAGCCCCGCCCGCGCAGTAACTAACTATGGCTACACCTTC.

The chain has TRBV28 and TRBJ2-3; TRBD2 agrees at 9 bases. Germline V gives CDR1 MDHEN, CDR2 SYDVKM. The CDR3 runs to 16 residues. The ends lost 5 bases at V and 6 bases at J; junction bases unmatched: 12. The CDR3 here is CASSLFSGRRGDTQYF. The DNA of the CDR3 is TGTGCCAGCAGTCTGTTCAGCGGGAGGCGCGGTGATACGCAGTATTTT.

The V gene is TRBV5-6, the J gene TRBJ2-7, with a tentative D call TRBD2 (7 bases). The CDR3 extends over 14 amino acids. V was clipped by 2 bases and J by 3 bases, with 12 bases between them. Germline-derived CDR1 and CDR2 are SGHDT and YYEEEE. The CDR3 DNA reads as TGTGCCAGCAGCTTTGGCGGGGGCCTCTACGAGCAGTACTTC. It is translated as CASSFGGGLYEQYF.

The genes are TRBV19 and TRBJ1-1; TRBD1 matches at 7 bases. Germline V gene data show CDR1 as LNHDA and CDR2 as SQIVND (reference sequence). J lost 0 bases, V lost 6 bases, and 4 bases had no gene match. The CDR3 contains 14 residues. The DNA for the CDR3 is TGTGCCAGTAGGGAGGGACAGATGAACACTGAAGCTTTCTTT. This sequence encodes CASREGQMNTEAFF.

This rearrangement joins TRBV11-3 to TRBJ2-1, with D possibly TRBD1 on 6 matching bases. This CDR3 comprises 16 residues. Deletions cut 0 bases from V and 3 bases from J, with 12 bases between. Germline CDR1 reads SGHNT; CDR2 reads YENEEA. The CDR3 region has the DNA TGTGCCAGCAGCTTAGATGACAGGCCCCTCTACAATGAGCAGTTCTTC. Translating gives CASSLDDRPLYNEQFF.

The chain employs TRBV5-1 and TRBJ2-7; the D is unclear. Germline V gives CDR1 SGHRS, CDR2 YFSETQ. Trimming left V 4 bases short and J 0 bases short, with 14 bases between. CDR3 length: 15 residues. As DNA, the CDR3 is TGCGCCAGCAGCCCTGGATGGGGTTTCTCCTACGAGCAGTACTTC. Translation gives CASSPGWGFSYEQYF.

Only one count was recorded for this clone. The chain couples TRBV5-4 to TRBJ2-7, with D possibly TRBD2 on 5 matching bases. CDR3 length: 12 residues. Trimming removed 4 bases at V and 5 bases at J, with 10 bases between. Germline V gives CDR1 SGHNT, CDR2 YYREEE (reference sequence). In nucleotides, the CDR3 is TGTGCCAGCAGCCCGGGGATCAACGAGCAGTACTTC. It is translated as CASSPGINEQYF.

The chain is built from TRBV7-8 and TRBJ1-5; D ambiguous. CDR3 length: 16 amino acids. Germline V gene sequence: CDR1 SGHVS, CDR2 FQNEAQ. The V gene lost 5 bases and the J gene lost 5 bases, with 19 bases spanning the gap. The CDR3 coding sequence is TGTGCCAGCAGCATAGACATGACTGGCCGGGATCAGCCCCAGCATTTT. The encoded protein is CASSIDMTGRDQPQHF.

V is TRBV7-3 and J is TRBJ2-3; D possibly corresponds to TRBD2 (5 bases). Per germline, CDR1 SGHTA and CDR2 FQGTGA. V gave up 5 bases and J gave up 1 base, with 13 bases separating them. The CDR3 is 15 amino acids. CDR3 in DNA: TGTGCCAGCAGCGCGAGCCCTAGCCGCACAGATACGCAGTATTTT. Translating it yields CASSASPSRTDTQYF.